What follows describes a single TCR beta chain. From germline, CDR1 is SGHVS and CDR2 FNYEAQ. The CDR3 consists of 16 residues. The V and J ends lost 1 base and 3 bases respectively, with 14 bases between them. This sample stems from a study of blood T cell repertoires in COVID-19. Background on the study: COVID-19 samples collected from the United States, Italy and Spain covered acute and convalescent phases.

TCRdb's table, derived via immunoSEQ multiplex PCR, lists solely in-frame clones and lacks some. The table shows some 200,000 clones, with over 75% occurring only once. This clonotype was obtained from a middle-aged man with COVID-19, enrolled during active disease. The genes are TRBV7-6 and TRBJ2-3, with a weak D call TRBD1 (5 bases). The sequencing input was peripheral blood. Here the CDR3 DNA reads TGTGCCAGCAGCTTAGGTGCGCAGGGTAGGACAGATACGCAGTATTTT. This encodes CASSLGAQGRTDTQYF.